The present T cell receptor (beta chain) was sequenced within a study of blood T cells in healthy people across ages. CDR3 length equals 12 residues. Trimming took off 5 bases at V and 8 bases at J, with 13 bases between the two ends. Germline V CDR1 and CDR2: SQVTM, ANQGSEA. The second PCR ran roughly 6 to 11 cycles with a sample-barcoded 5' primer and J-beta primers. In TCRdb, the 5' RACE reads were re-called with MiXCR into one record per CDR3 protein. Of 730,000 or so distinct CDR3 sequences in the sample, approximately 40% were seen once. This clonotype has just a few counts. The source material was blood. This rearrangement joins TRBV29-1 to TRBJ2-1; a possible D gene is TRBD2 (7 bases). This sequence was found in a man of 80 years or more in good health. CDR3 nucleotides: TGCAGCGTTAGTGGGGGGGCTGATGAGCAGTTCTTC. Protein sequence: CSVSGGADEQFF.